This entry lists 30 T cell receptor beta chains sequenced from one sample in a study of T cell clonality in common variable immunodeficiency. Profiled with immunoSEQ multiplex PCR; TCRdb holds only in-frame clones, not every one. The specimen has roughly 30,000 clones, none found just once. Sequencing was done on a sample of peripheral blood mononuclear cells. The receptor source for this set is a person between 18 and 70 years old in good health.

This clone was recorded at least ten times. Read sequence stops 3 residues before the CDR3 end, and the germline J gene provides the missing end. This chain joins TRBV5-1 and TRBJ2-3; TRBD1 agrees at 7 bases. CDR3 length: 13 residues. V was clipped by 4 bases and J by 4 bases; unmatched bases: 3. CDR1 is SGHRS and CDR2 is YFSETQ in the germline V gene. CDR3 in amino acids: CASSGDSADTQYF. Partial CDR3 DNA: TGCGCCAGCAGCGGGGACAGCGCAGATACG.

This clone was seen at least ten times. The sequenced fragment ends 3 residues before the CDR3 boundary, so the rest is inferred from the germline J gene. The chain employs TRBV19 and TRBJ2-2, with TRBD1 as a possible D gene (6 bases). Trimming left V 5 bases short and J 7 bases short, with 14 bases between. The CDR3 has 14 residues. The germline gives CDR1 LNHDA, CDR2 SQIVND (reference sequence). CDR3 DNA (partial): TGTGCCAGTAGTGCCAACAGGGCTGGCGGGGAG. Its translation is CASSANRAGGE. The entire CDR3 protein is CASSANRAGGELFF.

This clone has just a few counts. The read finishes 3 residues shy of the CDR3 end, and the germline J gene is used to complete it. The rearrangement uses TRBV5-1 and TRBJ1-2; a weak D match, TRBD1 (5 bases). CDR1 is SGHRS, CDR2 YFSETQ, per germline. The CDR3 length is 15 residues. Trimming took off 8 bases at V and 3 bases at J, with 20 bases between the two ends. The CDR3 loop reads CASLPRLGADYGYTF. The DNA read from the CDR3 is TGCGCCAGTCTCCCCCGACTTGGGGCAGACTATGGC.

The sequenced CDR3 bases are TGTGCCAGCAGCTTAGGTGCAGGGCGCAATCAGCCC. Amino acid sequence: CASSLGAGRNQP. The CDR3 reads in full as CASSLGAGRNQPQHF. The chain carries TRBV7-8 and TRBJ1-5; possibly TRBD1 for D (5 bases). The read falls 3 residues short of the CDR3 end, and the missing part is taken from the germline J gene. The CDR3 sequence is 15 residues long. The V end was cut by 1 base, the J end by 2 bases, with 9 bases between. CDR1 and CDR2 from the germline V gene are SGHVS and FQNEAQ.

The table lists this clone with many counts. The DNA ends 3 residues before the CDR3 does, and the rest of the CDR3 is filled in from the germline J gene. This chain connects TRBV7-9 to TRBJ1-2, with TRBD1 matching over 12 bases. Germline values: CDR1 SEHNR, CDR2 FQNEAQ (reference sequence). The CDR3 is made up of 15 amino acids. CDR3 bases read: TGTGCCAGCAGCTTAAGTCGAGGGACAGGGGGCGGC. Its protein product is CASSLSRGTGGG. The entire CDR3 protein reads CASSLSRGTGGGYTF.

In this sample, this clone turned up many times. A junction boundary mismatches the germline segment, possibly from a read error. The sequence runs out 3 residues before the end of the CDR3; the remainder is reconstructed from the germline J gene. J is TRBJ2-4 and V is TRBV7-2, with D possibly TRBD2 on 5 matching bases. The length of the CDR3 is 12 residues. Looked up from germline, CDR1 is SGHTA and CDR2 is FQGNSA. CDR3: CANSTGSNIQYF. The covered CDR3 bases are TGTGCCAACAGCACGGGGAGCAACATT.

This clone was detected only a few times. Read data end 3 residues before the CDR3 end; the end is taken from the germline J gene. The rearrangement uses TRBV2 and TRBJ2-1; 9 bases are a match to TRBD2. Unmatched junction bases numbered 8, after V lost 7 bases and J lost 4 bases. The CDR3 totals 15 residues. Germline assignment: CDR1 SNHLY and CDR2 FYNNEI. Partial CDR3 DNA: TGTGCCAGCAATGGGGCGGGGGGGGATTACAATGAG. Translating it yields CASNGAGGDYNE. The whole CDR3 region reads CASNGAGGDYNEQFF.

Incomplete CDR3 DNA: TGTGCCAGCTCACCATTCTCTCCCAGCTCTGGAAACACC. It is translated as CASSPFSPSSGNT. The full CDR3 reads CASSPFSPSSGNTIYF. J is TRBJ1-3 and V is TRBV18; D gene unclear. The read gets to within 3 residues of the CDR3 end, and the germline J gene fills in the rest. Trimming took 2 bases from V and 0 from J, leaving 11 bases between them. The CDR3 has 16 amino acids. Germline CDR1 and CDR2: KGHSH and LQKENI.

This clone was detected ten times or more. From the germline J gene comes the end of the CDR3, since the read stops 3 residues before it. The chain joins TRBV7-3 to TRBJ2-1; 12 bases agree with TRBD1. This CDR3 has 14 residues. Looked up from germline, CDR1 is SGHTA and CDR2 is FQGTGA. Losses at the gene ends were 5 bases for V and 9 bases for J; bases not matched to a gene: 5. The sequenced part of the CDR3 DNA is TGTGCCAGCAGCCTGGGACAGGGGGCAAGTGAG. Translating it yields CASSLGQGASE. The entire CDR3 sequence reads CASSLGQGASEQFF. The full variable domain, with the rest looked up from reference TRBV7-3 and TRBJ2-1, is GAGVSQTPSNKVTEKGKYVELRCDPISGHTALYWYRQSLGQGPEFLIYFQGTGAADDSGLPNDRFFAVRPEGSVSTLKIQRTERGDSAVYLCASSLGQGASEQFFGPGTRLTVL.

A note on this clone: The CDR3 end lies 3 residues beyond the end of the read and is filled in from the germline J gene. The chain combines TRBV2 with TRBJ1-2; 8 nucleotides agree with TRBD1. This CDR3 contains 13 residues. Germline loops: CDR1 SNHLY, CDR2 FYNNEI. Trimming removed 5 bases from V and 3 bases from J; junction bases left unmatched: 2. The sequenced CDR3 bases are TGTGCCAGCAGTCCGGGACAGGACTATGGC. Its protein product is CASSPGQDYG. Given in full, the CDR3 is CASSPGQDYGYTF.

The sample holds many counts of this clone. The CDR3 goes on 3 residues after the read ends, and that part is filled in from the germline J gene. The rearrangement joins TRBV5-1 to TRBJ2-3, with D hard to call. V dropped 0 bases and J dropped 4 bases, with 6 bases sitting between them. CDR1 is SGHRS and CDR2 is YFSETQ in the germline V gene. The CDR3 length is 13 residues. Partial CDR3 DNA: TGCGCCAGCAGCTTGGGACAACCAGATACG. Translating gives CASSLGQPDT. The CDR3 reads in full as CASSLGQPDTQYF.

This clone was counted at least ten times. The covered CDR3 bases are TGTGCCAGCAGCCCGGACAGGGGCTACGAG. Translating gives CASSPDRGYE. The full CDR3 sequence reads CASSPDRGYEQYF. The chain links TRBV7-9 to TRBJ2-7; 9 nucleotides line up with TRBD1. The sequence runs out 3 residues before the end of the CDR3; the remainder is reconstructed from the germline J gene. CDR3 length equals 13 residues. V shed 5 bases and J 3 bases; nucleotides not matched to a gene: 2. The germline gives CDR1 SEHNR, CDR2 FQNEAQ (reference sequence).

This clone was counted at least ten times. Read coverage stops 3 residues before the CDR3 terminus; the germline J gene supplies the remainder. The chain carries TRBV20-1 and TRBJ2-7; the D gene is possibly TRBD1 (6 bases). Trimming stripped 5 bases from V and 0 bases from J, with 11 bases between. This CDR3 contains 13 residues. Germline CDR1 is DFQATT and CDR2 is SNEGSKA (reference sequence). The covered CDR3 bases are TGCAGTGCTGCTCGGGACACCTCCTACGAG. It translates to CSAARDTSYE. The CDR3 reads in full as CSAARDTSYEQYF.

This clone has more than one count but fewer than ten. CDR3 protein: CASSPERGGLYEQFF. The CDR3 DNA, read in part, is TGCGCCAGCAGTCCCGAGCGGGGGGGCCTCTATGAG. The chain carries TRBV5-1 and TRBJ2-1, with 10 bases that match TRBD2. Sequencing ends 3 residues short of the CDR3 end; the germline J gene provides the rest. The CDR3 is 15 amino acids. The trim removed 5 bases at V and 8 bases at J, leaving 10 bases unmatched. Germline V gives CDR1 SGHRS, CDR2 YFSETQ.

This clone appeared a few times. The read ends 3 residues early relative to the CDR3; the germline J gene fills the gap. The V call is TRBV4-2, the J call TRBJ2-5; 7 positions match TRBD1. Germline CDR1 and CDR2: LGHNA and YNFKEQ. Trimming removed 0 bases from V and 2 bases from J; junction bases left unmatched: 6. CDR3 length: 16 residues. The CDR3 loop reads CASSQDQGGPQETQYF. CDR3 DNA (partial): TGTGCCAGCAGCCAAGATCAAGGGGGCCCGCAAGAGACC.

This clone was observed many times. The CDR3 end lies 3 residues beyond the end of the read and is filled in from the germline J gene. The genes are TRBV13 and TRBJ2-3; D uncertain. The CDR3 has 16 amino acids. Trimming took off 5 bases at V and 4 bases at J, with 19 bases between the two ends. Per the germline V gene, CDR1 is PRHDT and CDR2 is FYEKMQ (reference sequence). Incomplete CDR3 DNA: TGTGCCAGCAGCGGGCAGGATCACCTGACCCCAGATACG. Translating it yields CASSGQDHLTPDT. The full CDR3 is CASSGQDHLTPDTQYF.

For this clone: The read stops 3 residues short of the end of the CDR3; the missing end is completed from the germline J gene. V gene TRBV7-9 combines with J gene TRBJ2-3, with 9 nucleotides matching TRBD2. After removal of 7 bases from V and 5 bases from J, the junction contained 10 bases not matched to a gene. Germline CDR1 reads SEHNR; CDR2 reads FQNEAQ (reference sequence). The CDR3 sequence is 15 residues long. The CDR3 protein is CASNQGGGAGDTQYF. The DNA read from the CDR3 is TGTGCCAGCAACCAAGGCGGGGGGGCAGGAGATACG.

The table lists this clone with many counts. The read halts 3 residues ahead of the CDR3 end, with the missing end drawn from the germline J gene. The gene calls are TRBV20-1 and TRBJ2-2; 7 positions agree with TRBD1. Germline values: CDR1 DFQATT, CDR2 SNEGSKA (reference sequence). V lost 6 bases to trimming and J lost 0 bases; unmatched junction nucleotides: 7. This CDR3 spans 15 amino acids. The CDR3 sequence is CSAANRGTNTGELFF. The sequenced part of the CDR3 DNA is TGCAGTGCGGCCAACAGGGGCACGAACACCGGGGAG.

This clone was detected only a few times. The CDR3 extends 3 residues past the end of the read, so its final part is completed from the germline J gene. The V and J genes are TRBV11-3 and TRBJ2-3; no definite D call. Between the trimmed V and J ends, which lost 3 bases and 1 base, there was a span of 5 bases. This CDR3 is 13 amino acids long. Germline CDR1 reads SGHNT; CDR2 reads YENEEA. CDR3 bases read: TGTGCCAGCAGCTTGCAGGGCACAGATACG. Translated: CASSLQGTDT. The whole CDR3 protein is CASSLQGTDTQYF. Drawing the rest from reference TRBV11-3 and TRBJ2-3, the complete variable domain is EAGVVQSPRYKIIEKKQPVAFWCNPISGHNTLYWYLQNLGQGPELLIRYENEEAVDDSQLPKDRFSAERLKGVDSTLKIQPAELGDSAVYLCASSLQGTDTQYFGPGTRLTVL.

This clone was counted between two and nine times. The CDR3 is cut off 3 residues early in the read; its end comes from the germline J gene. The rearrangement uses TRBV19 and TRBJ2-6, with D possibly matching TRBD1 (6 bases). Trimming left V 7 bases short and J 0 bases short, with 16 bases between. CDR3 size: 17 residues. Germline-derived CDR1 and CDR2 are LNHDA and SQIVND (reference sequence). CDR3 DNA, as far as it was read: TGTGCCAGTATAGGGGCAGGGGTATCCTCTGGGGCCAACGTC. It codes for CASIGAGVSSGANV. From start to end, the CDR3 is CASIGAGVSSGANVLTF.

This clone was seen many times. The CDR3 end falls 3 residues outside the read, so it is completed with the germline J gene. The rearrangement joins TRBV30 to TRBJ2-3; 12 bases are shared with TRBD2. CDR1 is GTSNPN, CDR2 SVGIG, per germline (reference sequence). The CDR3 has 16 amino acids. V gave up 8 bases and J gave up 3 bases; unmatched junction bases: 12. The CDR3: CAMASGGAALTDTQYF. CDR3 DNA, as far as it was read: TGTGCCATGGCTAGCGGGGGGGCCGCGTTGACAGATACG.

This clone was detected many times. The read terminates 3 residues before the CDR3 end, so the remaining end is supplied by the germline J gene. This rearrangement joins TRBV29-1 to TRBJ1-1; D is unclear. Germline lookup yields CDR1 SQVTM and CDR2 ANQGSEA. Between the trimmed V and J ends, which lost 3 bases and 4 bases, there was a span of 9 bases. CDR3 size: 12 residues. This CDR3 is CSVEKKLTEAFF. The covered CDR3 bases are TGCAGCGTTGAGAAAAAACTCACTGAA.

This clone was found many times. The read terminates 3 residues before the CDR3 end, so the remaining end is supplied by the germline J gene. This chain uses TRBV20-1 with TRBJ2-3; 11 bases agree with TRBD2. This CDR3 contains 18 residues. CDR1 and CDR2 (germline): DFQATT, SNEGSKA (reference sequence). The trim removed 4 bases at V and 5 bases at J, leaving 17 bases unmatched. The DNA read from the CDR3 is TGCAGTGCTACGGACTCTCTAGCGGGGGGCCCAATGAGAGATACG. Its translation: CSATDSLAGGPMRDT. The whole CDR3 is CSATDSLAGGPMRDTQYF.

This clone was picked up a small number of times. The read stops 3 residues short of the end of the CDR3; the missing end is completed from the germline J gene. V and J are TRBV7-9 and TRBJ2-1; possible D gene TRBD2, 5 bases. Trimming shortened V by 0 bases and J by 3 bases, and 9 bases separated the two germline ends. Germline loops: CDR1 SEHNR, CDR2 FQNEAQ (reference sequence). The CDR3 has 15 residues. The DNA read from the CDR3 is TGTGCCAGCAGCTTAGCCGGGGATGTCTACAATGAG. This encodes CASSLAGDVYNE. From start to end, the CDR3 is CASSLAGDVYNEQFF.

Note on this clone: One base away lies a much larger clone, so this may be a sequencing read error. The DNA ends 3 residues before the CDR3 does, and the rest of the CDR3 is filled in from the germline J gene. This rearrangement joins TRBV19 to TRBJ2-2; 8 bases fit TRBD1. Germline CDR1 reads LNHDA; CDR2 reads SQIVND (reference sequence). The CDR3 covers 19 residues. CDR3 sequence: CASSRLGQGDWSGANVLFF. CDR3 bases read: TGTGCCAGTAGTAGACTCGGACAGGGAGACTGGTCTGGGGCCAACGTG.

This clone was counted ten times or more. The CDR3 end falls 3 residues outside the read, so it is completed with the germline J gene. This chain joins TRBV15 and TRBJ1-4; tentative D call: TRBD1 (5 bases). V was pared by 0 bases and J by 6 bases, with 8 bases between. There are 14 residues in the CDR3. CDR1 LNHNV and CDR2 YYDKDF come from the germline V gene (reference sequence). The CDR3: CATSRDRADEKLFF. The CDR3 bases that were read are TGTGCCACCAGCAGAGACAGGGCGGATGAAAAA.

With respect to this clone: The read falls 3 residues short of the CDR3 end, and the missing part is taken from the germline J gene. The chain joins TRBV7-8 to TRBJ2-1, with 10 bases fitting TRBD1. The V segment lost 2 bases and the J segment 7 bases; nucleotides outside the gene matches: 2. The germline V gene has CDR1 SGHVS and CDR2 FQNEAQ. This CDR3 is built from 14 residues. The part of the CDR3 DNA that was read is TGTGCCAGCAGCTTAAGGACAGGGGGGAATGAG. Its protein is CASSLRTGGNE. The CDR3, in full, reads CASSLRTGGNEQFF.

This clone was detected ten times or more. Here the CDR3 reads CSARTSFQETQYF. The covered CDR3 bases are TGCAGTGCTAGGACTAGTTTTCAAGAGACC. The chain joins TRBV20-1 to TRBJ2-5, with a possible D match to TRBD2 (6 bases). The CDR3 end falls 3 residues outside the read, so it is completed with the germline J gene. Germline assignment: CDR1 DFQATT and CDR2 SNEGSKA (reference sequence). This CDR3 contains 13 residues. V was clipped by 3 bases and J by 2 bases, with 10 bases between them.

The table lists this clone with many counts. This CDR3 is CASSLVQPGTEAFF. The DNA read from the CDR3 is TGTGCCAGCAGCTTAGTCCAACCGGGCACTGAA. V usage is TRBV7-9 and J usage is TRBJ1-1; D gene ambiguous. Read data end 3 residues before the CDR3 end; the end is taken from the germline J gene. Trimming took off 1 base at V and 4 bases at J, with 10 bases between the two ends. The CDR3 is 14 residues long. Germline lookup yields CDR1 SEHNR and CDR2 FQNEAQ (reference sequence).

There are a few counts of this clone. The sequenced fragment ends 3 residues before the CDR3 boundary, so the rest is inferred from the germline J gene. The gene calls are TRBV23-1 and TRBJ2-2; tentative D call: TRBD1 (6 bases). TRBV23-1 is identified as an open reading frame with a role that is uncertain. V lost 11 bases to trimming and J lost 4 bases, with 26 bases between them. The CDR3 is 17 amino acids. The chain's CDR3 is CAPGVGPRHRGTGELFF. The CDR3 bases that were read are TGCGCCCCAGGGGTGGGGCCCCGCCACCGGGGCACCGGGGAG.